The 2 T cell receptor beta chains presented below share a single source sample, sequenced in a study of graft-versus-host responses after intestinal transplantation. Sequencing was performed with immunoSEQ multiplex PCR; in TCRdb, only in-frame clones are kept and a portion is missing. Of 55,000 to 85,000 clones in the sample, roughly 90% are singletons; the top ten hold around 2.7%. Their target antigens are unknown. The sequenced sample was unstimulated CD8+ T cells sorted from spleen or lymph node cells, obtained before intestinal transplant. The receptors come from a human donor who received an intestinal transplant.

The chain uses TRBV19 and TRBJ1-4; D not resolved. The V end lost 3 bases, the J end lost 1 base, and 6 bases lay between the germline ends. CDR3 size: 14 residues. CDR1 and CDR2 from the germline V gene are LNHDA and SQIVND (reference sequence). The DNA for the CDR3 is TGTGCCAGTAGTATCGGGAGAACTAATGAAAAACTGTTTTTT. Translation: CASSIGRTNEKLFF.

The chain's CDR3 is CASSQDRGGGGRGWTGELFF. The CDR3 DNA sequence: TGTGCCAGCAGCCAAGACCGGGGTGGGGGGGGTCGAGGATGGACCGGGGAGCTGTTTTTT. V is TRBV4-2 and J is TRBJ2-2; 7 positions match TRBD2. Per germline, CDR1 LGHNA and CDR2 YNFKEQ. The CDR3 runs 20 residues. V trimming: 0 bases; J trimming: 5 bases; junction bases outside the gene matches: 18.